This TCR beta chain is drawn from a study of T cell responses to AZD1222 COVID-19 vaccine. The study, taken as a whole, reports: Regions 160-218 and 743-854 dominated among vaccine-associated CD4 TCRs spanning spike. Repertoire sampling occurred only after the peak T cell response.

Sequenced by immunoSEQ multiplex PCR; TCRdb stores in-frame clones only, minus some. This sample has more than 100,000 clones, with roughly 87% found just once. To note about this clone: Its antigen is still unknown.

Second doses that came at about 4 or about 12 weeks were put together. The material was peripheral blood, obtained 28 days after the second AZD1222 dose. This receptor was obtained from an adult who received the AZD1222 COVID-19 vaccine.

CDR3 DNA sequence: TGTGCCAGCAGCCAGGGGGGGTACCAAGAGACCCAGTACTTC. This translates into CASSQGGYQETQYF. The V gene is TRBV11-3, the J gene TRBJ2-5, with D tentatively TRBD1 or TRBD2 (7 bases each). The germline CDR1 and CDR2 sequences are SGHNT and YENEEA. The CDR3 has 14 residues. V was shortened by 5 bases and J by 0 bases, with 10 bases between the two germline ends.